This T cell receptor beta chain was captured in a study of cytomegalovirus exposure and HLA in healthy donors. As for the study in general: Earlier results showed some 120 million unique TCR beta sequences derived from approximately 170 million T cells.

Study-wide results and caveats: TCR beta sequences numbering roughly 16,000 were associated with HLA alleles at 0.05 false discovery rate in a later analysis.

Only a few counts were recorded for this clone. Its antigen is not known. The PCR had 60 Vbeta and 13 Jbeta primers. Produced via immunoSEQ multiplex PCR; TCRdb's table is partial and in-frame only. The sample carries about 120,000 clones, around 85% recorded once. Input material: PBMCs. The receptor comes from a man aged 25 to 40 in good health and CMV-seronegative.

The CDR3 sequence is CASSRRDSSYEQYF. The CDR3 DNA sequence: TGTGCCAGCAGCAGACGGGACAGTTCCTACGAGCAGTACTTC. V gene TRBV7-2 combines with J gene TRBJ2-7; 7 bases match TRBD1. The CDR3 contains 14 residues. J gave up 1 base and V 5 bases, and 5 bases lay outside the gene matches. Germline CDR1 is SGHTA and CDR2 is FQGNSA.